The 22 T cell receptor beta chains given below trace back to one sample, sequenced in a study of shared T cell receptors in the human thymus. The assay was immunoSEQ multiplex PCR, and TCRdb's table has in-frame clones only and misses some. The sample yields a few hundred thousand clones, more than 85% seen once. Sequenced input: thymocytes. The receptors originated from a human donor.

The chain combines TRBV29-1 with TRBJ2-7, with D hard to call. Trimming left V 4 bases short and J 0 bases short, with 10 bases between. The V gene's germline CDR1 is SQVTM and CDR2 ANQGSEA. The CDR3 is 13 residues long. The CDR3, as DNA: TGCAGCGTTGGTCGGCTGCACTCCTACGAGCAGTACTTC. Its translation: CSVGRLHSYEQYF.

V and J are TRBV23-1 and TRBJ1-4, with D possibly being TRBD1 (6 bases). TRBV23-1 is identified as an open reading frame with a role that is uncertain. Trimming pared 0 bases from V and 8 bases from J, leaving 13 bases between. The CDR3 extends over 15 amino acids. The CDR3 nucleotides read TGCGCCAGCAGTCAATCCTACAGGGAGGGGGAAAAACTGTTTTTT. Amino acid sequence: CASSQSYREGEKLFF.

This chain connects TRBV28 to TRBJ2-3, with D hard to call. V was shortened by 7 bases and J by 7 bases, with 18 bases between the two germline ends. CDR1 is MDHEN, CDR2 SYDVKM, per germline. The CDR3 is 14 residues long. CDR3 nucleotides: TGTGCCAGCATCCGTGACGGCGTACCATATACGCAGTATTTT. This codes for CASIRDGVPYTQYF. The full variable domain, with the rest looked up from reference TRBV28 and TRBJ2-3, is DVKVTQSSRYLVKRTGEKVFLECVQDMDHENMFWYRQDPGLGLRLIYFSYDVKMKEKGDIPEGYSVSREKKERFSLILESASTNQTSMYLCASIRDGVPYTQYFGPGTRLTVL.

This chain joins TRBV7-2 and TRBJ2-7; TRBD1 matches 11 bases. CDR3 length: 16 amino acids. Germline CDR1 SGHTA, CDR2 FQGNSA. Trimming removed 4 bases from V and 5 bases from J; junction bases left unmatched: 10. The CDR3 spells CASSYPGGQGVNEQYF. The CDR3 DNA reads as TGTGCCAGCAGCTATCCGGGGGGACAGGGGGTGAACGAGCAGTACTTC.

This clone has a single count. This chain links TRBV7-8 with TRBJ1-5, with unresolved D. The V end was cut by 3 bases, the J end by 7 bases, with 7 bases between. CDR1 is SGHVS and CDR2 is FQNEAQ in the germline V gene. This CDR3 is built from 12 residues. DNA of the CDR3: TGTGCCAGCAGCTTCTGTGGGCAGCCCCAGCATTTT. This translates into CASSFCGQPQHF.

The chain links TRBV13 to TRBJ2-1, with no clear D. The V and J ends lost 4 bases and 0 bases respectively, with 16 bases between them. The CDR3 is 17 amino acids. Looked up from germline, CDR1 is PRHDT and CDR2 is FYEKMQ (reference sequence). The CDR3 bases are TGTGCCAGCAGCTCGCCCGTTAGGCGGAGCTCCTACAATGAGCAGTTCTTC. Its translation: CASSSPVRRSSYNEQFF.

This sequence joins TRBV10-3 and TRBJ1-5; 7 bases are a match to TRBD1. The CDR3 runs to 15 residues. V shed 3 bases, J shed 5 bases, and the junction held 7 bases outside the gene matches. CDR1 and CDR2 from the germline V gene are ENHRY and SYGVKD. The CDR3 DNA sequence: TGTGCCATCAGTGAATCCTTGCAGGGGGATCAGCCCCAGCATTTT. It yields the protein CAISESLQGDQPQHF.

The chain recombines TRBV4-2 with TRBJ2-3, with TRBD2 matching 10 bases. This CDR3 region has 16 residues. V was pared by 4 bases and J by 4 bases, with 8 bases of the junction left unmatched. CDR1 and CDR2 (germline): LGHNA, YNFKEQ. CDR3 sequence: CASSPGLADFPDTQYF. The CDR3 nucleotides are TGTGCCAGCAGCCCCGGACTAGCGGACTTCCCAGATACGCAGTATTTT.

This clone occurred a few times. This chain joins TRBV19 and TRBJ1-1; maybe TRBD1 (6 bases). The germline V gene has CDR1 LNHDA and CDR2 SQIVND (reference sequence). Between the trimmed V and J ends, which lost 6 bases and 4 bases, there was a span of 12 bases. The CDR3 covers 13 residues. CDR3 DNA: TGTGCCAGTAGCTCGCAGGGGTCCACTGAAGCTTTCTTT. Protein product: CASSSQGSTEAFF. Filled out from reference TRBV19 and TRBJ1-1, the complete variable domain reads DGGITQSPKYLFRKEGQNVTLSCEQNLNHDAMYWYRQDPGQGLRLIYYSQIVNDFQKGDIAEGYSVSREKKESFPLTVTSAQKNPTAFYLCASSSQGSTEAFFGQGTRLTVV.

CDR3 loop: CASSQDSPPRVSGAKNIQYF. The CDR3 nucleotides read TGTGCCAGCAGCCAAGATTCCCCCCCCCGGGTTTCGGGAGCCAAAAACATTCAGTACTTC. The rearrangement uses TRBV4-2 and TRBJ2-4; D ambiguous. Germline V gene data show CDR1 as LGHNA and CDR2 as YNFKEQ. Trimming pared 0 bases from V and 0 bases from J, leaving 21 bases between. The CDR3 runs 20 residues.

The chain is built from TRBV6-8 and TRBJ1-1; D remains ambiguous. This CDR3 region has 19 residues. CDR1 is MNHGY and CDR2 is SAAAGT in the germline V gene. V dropped 3 bases and J dropped 7 bases, with 30 bases sitting between them. The CDR3 nucleotides read TGTGCCAGCAGTTATTATTGTGGAGCGCTTCGATCATCTCTGGTTGAAGCTTTCTTT. It translates to CASSYYCGALRSSLVEAFF.

The rearrangement links TRBV4-1 to TRBJ2-6, with TRBD2 matching 11 bases. The CDR3 length is 18 residues. Germline assignment: CDR1 MGHRA and CDR2 YSYEKL. The V segment lost 4 bases and the J segment 0 bases; nucleotides outside the gene matches: 5. Here the CDR3 reads CASSPGTSGSSGANVLTF. The CDR3 region has the DNA TGCGCCAGCAGCCCCGGGACTAGCGGAAGCTCTGGGGCCAACGTCCTGACTTTC.

A single count supports this clone. J is TRBJ1-3 and V is TRBV27, with unresolved D. The CDR3 contains 16 residues. The V gene's germline CDR1 is MNHEY and CDR2 SMNVEV (reference sequence). Trimming took 5 bases from V and 4 from J, leaving 18 bases between them. CDR3 coding DNA: TGTGCCAGCAGTCCTATGGGCGGGTTCTCGGGAAACACCATATATTTT. Translating gives CASSPMGGFSGNTIYF.

V usage is TRBV28 and J usage is TRBJ1-1, with D possibly matching TRBD1 (5 bases). The CDR3 is 16 amino acids. Germline V gene sequence: CDR1 MDHEN, CDR2 SYDVKM. V shed 7 bases and J shed 0 bases, with 18 bases lying between them. CDR3: CASKRGPPLMNTEAFF. The CDR3 DNA follows: TGTGCCAGCAAGAGGGGTCCCCCTCTTATGAACACTGAAGCTTTCTTT.

The chain links TRBV9 to TRBJ2-1; 11 nucleotides align to TRBD2. The V gene end was trimmed by 2 bases and the J gene end by 6 bases; junction bases not matched to a gene: 7. The CDR3 covers 16 residues. From germline, CDR1 is SGDLS and CDR2 YYNGEE. The CDR3, as DNA: TGTGCCAGCAGCGTCCTTCGTGGGACTAGCGGCAATGAGCAGTTCTTC. Translating it yields CASSVLRGTSGNEQFF.

This chain joins TRBV10-1 and TRBJ1-2; D uncertain. The V end was cut by 0 bases, the J end by 2 bases, with 13 bases between. The germline gives CDR1 WNHNN, CDR2 SYGVQD (reference sequence). This CDR3 has 16 amino acids. The CDR3 loop reads CASSESVYGKNYGYTF. The CDR3 region has the DNA TGCGCCAGCAGTGAGTCCGTTTATGGGAAAAACTATGGCTACACCTTC.

The chain combines TRBV5-1 with TRBJ2-3, with TRBD2 identical over 16 bases. With V trimmed by 3 bases and J by 4 bases, 5 bases remained unmatched. Germline V lookup: CDR1 SGHRS, CDR2 YFSETQ. The CDR3 consists of 17 residues. In DNA form, the CDR3 reads TGCGCCAGCAGCTCGGGACTAGCGGGAGGGCCGGCAGATACGCAGTATTTT. It codes for CASSSGLAGGPADTQYF.

The chain couples TRBV18 to TRBJ2-7; no definite D call. V lost 3 bases to trimming and J lost 2 bases, with 17 bases between them. This CDR3 has 16 residues. Germline values: CDR1 KGHSH, CDR2 LQKENI. CDR3 coding DNA: TGTGCCAGCTCACCTATGTACAGTTCATTCCCCTACGAGCAGTACTTC. Translation: CASSPMYSSFPYEQYF.

V and J are TRBV28 and TRBJ2-3; 8 bases match TRBD1. The V segment lost 2 bases and the J segment 1 base; nucleotides outside the gene matches: 17. The CDR3 covers 20 residues. Germline V gives CDR1 MDHEN, CDR2 SYDVKM. The CDR3 here is CASSLQSTWTGSYRTDTQYF. CDR3 nucleotides: TGTGCCAGCAGTTTACAGTCGACCTGGACAGGGTCTTATCGCACAGATACGCAGTATTTT.

The genes are TRBV9 and TRBJ2-7; weak D call: TRBD2 (6 bases). Per germline, CDR1 SGDLS and CDR2 YYNGEE. This CDR3 region has 15 residues. V lost 3 bases and J lost 7, with 20 bases in between. In DNA form, the CDR3 reads TGTGCCAGCAGCGACCAAGGCCTTGCGGCGGGAGAGCAGTACTTC. Its translation is CASSDQGLAAGEQYF.

This clone was detected only once. V gene TRBV28 combines with J gene TRBJ1-2; 8 nucleotides agree with TRBD1. Germline V gene sequence: CDR1 MDHEN, CDR2 SYDVKM. The junction had 39 bases not matched to a gene; V was cut back by 4 bases and J by 8 bases. The CDR3 is made up of 24 amino acids. The CDR3 nucleotides are TGTGCCAGCAGTTCCACACCCCTTTGGACAGGGAACCACCCATTGTGGCCGGACGCCGGGGGCTACACCTTC. It specifies CASSSTPLWTGNHPLWPDAGGYTF.

V usage is TRBV19 and J usage is TRBJ2-4, with unresolved D. This CDR3 has 18 residues. Trimming pared 4 bases from V and 0 bases from J, leaving 19 bases between. Germline CDR1 and CDR2: LNHDA and SQIVND (reference sequence). Written as DNA, the CDR3 is TGTGCCAGTAGTAGGGTGTTGGAGCTTACCCTAGCCAAAAACATTCAGTACTTC. Its protein is CASSRVLELTLAKNIQYF.